The rows below give T cell receptor beta chains drawn from one sample of a study of identical twins. TCRdb ran MiXCR on the 5' RACE reads and lists one entry per CDR3 protein. The sample records 520,000 or so distinct CDR3 sequences, less than 25% being singletons. These data also formed part of another study, on T cells expressing NK-cell markers.

Sequenced sample: CD4+ T cells sorted from blood. All receptors come from a woman younger than 35 in good health. CDR3s include the opening cysteine and the closing phenylalanine or tryptophan. D genes are given only for firm matches. Size tells how often a clone was seen (once, few, many) or the class of an expanded clone, and some rows leave it out.

j_gene,abundance,v_gene,d_gene,CDR3nt,CDR3aa
TRBJ1-2,few,TRBV7-2,NA,TGTGCCAGCAGCTTATTGGCTGGCTACACCTTC,CASSLLAGYTF
TRBJ2-7,NA,TRBV20-1,TRBD1,TGCAGTGCTAATTTCCCCGGGACAGGGTCATACGAGCAGTACTTC,CSANFPGTGSYEQYF
TRBJ1-5,few,TRBV6-5,NA,TGTGCCAGCAGTTACGGCGGGGCCGGACAGCCCCAGCATTTT,CASSYGGAGQPQHF
TRBJ2-2,NA,TRBV6-1,TRBD2,TGTGCCAGCATCACGGGGCTAGCGGGATACACCGGGGAGCTGTTTTTT,CASITGLAGYTGELFF
TRBJ2-7,NA,TRBV5-1,NA,TGCGCCAGCAGGAGGGCGGGGACATACGAGCAGTACTTC,CASRRAGTYEQYF
TRBJ2-1,NA,TRBV5-5,TRBD1,TGTGCCAGCAGCCTCGGACAGGGATACTACAATGAGCAGTTCTTC,CASSLGQGYYNEQFF
TRBJ2-5,few,TRBV29-1,NA,TGCAGCGTTGTTATGCAAGAGACCCAGTACTTC,CSVVMQETQYF
TRBJ2-5,few,TRBV7-6,TRBD1,TGTGCCAGCAGCTCCTCATCGGACAGGGAAGAGACCCAGTACTTC,CASSSSSDREETQYF
TRBJ2-1,NA,TRBV20-1,TRBD2,TGCAGTGCTCGGGGGACTAGCGGGGAAACCTACAATGAGCAGTTCTTC,CSARGTSGETYNEQFF
TRBJ2-1,few,TRBV18,TRBD2,TGTGCCAGCTTAAAAACTAGCGGGGATGAGCAGTTCTTC,CASLKTSGDEQFF
TRBJ2-4,NA,TRBV20-1,NA,TGCTGTGCGGCGTCGGATACGAATCTAGCCAAAAACATTCAGTACTTC,CCAASDTNLAKNIQYF
TRBJ1-1,NA,TRBV20-1,NA,TGCAGTGCCACCTATTCGGGGACTGAAGCTTTCTTT,CSATYSGTEAFF
TRBJ1-2,few,TRBV5-1,NA,TGCGCCAGCAGCTTAGATGGGCGGGCTGGCTACACCTTC,CASSLDGRAGYTF